Following are 30 T cell receptor beta chains from one sample sequenced in a study of patients and donors after allogeneic stem cell transplantation (dated by TCRdb to about 2020). Library method: RT-PCR. The data were produced on a NextSeq 550. Using fastp at Q25 and MiXCR, TCRdb reprocessed the public reads and kept productive beta chains. Entries are consolidated by CDR3 protein sequence, retaining the most common genes and DNA. Here the sample has roughly 940,000 distinct CDR3 sequences; about a sixth occur a single time. 5% to 7.5% of the sample is held by the ten biggest clonotypes. Sample: blood, either unsorted or a sorted T cell fraction (not recorded which). The source of these receptors is a human donor who was either an allogeneic HSCT recipient or a stem cell or donor lymphocyte infusion donor (not recorded which). It is not recorded whose cells these are; they may come from a transplant donor.

The chain combines TRBV5-4 with TRBJ2-2; D not certain. CDR1 is SGHNT and CDR2 is YYREEE in the germline V gene (reference sequence). The length of the CDR3 is 16 residues. V shed 0 bases and J shed 4 bases, with 13 bases lying between them. CDR3 sequence: CASSLARRKGTGELFF. DNA for the CDR3: TGTGCCAGCAGCTTGGCCCGTCGTAAAGGCACCGGGGAGCTGTTTTTT.

This clonotype was detected ten times or more. The chain carries TRBV5-1 and TRBJ2-2; D unresolved. The CDR3 totals 11 residues. Trimming stripped 6 bases from V and 8 bases from J, with 8 bases between. From germline, CDR1 is SGHRS and CDR2 YFSETQ. The CDR3: CASNFDGELFF. DNA for the CDR3: TGCGCCAGCAACTTCGATGGGGAGCTGTTTTTT.

This clonotype has a single count. The rearrangement uses TRBV4-1 and TRBJ2-3; TRBD2 aligns across 9 bases. Germline values: CDR1 MGHRA, CDR2 YSYEKL. The CDR3 contains 16 residues. Unmatched junction bases numbered 7, after V lost 1 base and J lost 5 bases. In nucleotides, the CDR3 is TGCGCCAGCAGCCAAGTTCTTGGACTAGCGAGAGATACGCAGTATTTT. Its protein product is CASSQVLGLARDTQYF.

The gene calls are TRBV4-1 and TRBJ2-7, with 9 nucleotides matching TRBD1. Germline V CDR1 and CDR2: MGHRA, YSYEKL. V dropped 4 bases and J dropped 6; count of bases not matched to a gene: 10. The CDR3 is 15 residues long. The CDR3 region is CASSLSGQGNGEQYF. The CDR3 bases are TGCGCCAGCAGCCTAAGCGGACAGGGGAATGGCGAGCAGTACTTC.

This clonotype was seen a few times. The V gene is TRBV29-1, the J gene TRBJ2-5; 12 bases agree with TRBD2. With V trimmed by 3 bases and J by 6 bases, 5 bases remained unmatched. The CDR3 consists of 14 residues. The germline CDR1 and CDR2 sequences are SQVTM and ANQGSEA. CDR3 protein: CSVDPSGRAQTQYF. The CDR3 region has the DNA TGCAGCGTTGATCCTAGCGGGAGGGCGCAGACCCAGTACTTC.

This clonotype was found a few times. The rearrangement joins TRBV6-1 to TRBJ1-1, with D possibly matching TRBD1 (5 bases). This CDR3 contains 15 residues. CDR1 and CDR2 (germline): MNHNS, SASEGT. V lost 6 bases to trimming and J lost 1 base, with 15 bases between them. The CDR3 DNA reads TGTGCCAGCAGACCCCTTACAGGAGCGAACACTGAAGCTTTCTTT. It codes for CASRPLTGANTEAFF.

In this sample, this clonotype turned up a few times. This chain joins TRBV24-1 and TRBJ1-1; D is possibly TRBD1 (5 bases). V lost 3 bases to trimming and J lost 4 bases, with 11 bases between them. CDR1 is KGHDR, CDR2 SFDVKD, per germline. This CDR3 is 14 amino acids long. The CDR3 nucleotides read TGTGCCACCAGTGATAGTGGGGCAGGCACTGAAGCTTTCTTT. Protein sequence: CATSDSGAGTEAFF.

In this sample, this clonotype turned up a few times. This chain joins TRBV11-1 and TRBJ2-7, with TRBD1 matching over 7 bases. With 5 bases clipped from V and 3 bases from J, the junction kept 10 bases outside the gene matches. CDR3 length equals 15 residues. Germline CDR1 and CDR2: SGHAT and FQDESV (reference sequence). CDR3 nucleotide sequence: TGTGCCAGCAGCCCGGACACAGGGGACCTCTACGAGCAGTACTTC. Translation gives CASSPDTGDLYEQYF.

The V gene is TRBV27, the J gene TRBJ2-1; either TRBD1 or TRBD2 may supply D (5 bases each). Germline V CDR1 and CDR2: MNHEY, SMNVEV (reference sequence). The CDR3 has 16 amino acids. Trimming stripped 7 bases from V and 4 bases from J, with 20 bases between. The CDR3 spells CASNPGVGQVYNEQFF. CDR3 nucleotides: TGTGCCAGCAACCCCGGGGTGGGGCAGGTTTACAATGAGCAGTTCTTC.

The genes are TRBV4-3 and TRBJ2-7; D is uncertain. Trimming stripped 5 bases from V and 5 bases from J, with 13 bases between. The CDR3 has 13 residues. Looked up from germline, CDR1 is LGHNA and CDR2 is YSLEER. CDR3 bases: TGCGCCAGCAGCAGGGTCCGCGACGACGAGCAGTACTTC. This codes for CASSRVRDDEQYF.

This clonotype was recorded a few times. The rearrangement uses TRBV2 and TRBJ2-3, with TRBD2 matching over 12 bases. The germline V gene has CDR1 SNHLY and CDR2 FYNNEI. The CDR3 runs to 15 residues. The V and J ends lost 8 bases and 7 bases, in that order; junction bases with no gene match: 10. CDR3 DNA sequence: TGTGCCAGCCAAACACTAGCGGGGGGCCTATATACGCAGTATTTT. The encoded protein is CASQTLAGGLYTQYF.

A few counts support this clonotype. The chain links TRBV20-1 to TRBJ2-5; possible D gene TRBD2, 5 bases. In germline, CDR1 is DFQATT, CDR2 SNEGSKA (reference sequence). This CDR3 region has 14 residues. V shed 1 base and J shed 3 bases, with 12 bases lying between them. DNA for the CDR3: TGCAGTGCTAGAGCAGGAGGCAGAAAAGAGACCCAGTACTTC. Translation gives CSARAGGRKETQYF.

This clonotype has ten or more counts. This rearrangement joins TRBV6-1 to TRBJ2-1, with D maybe TRBD2 (5 bases). The V end lost 6 bases, the J end lost 0 bases, and 6 bases lay between the germline ends. CDR3 length: 13 amino acids. Germline loops: CDR1 MNHNS, CDR2 SASEGT. CDR3 in DNA: TGTGCCAGCAGGAGGGCCTCCTACAATGAGCAGTTCTTC. Translated: CASRRASYNEQFF.

This clonotype was detected a few times. This CDR3 is CSARVVIRGGAGELFF. The DNA for the CDR3 is TGCAGTGCTAGGGTGGTCATCCGAGGGGGGGCCGGGGAGCTGTTTTTT. This chain uses TRBV20-1 with TRBJ2-2; TRBD2 is a possible D gene (7 bases). CDR3 length: 16 residues. V lost 3 bases and J lost 6, with 20 bases in between. From germline, CDR1 is DFQATT and CDR2 SNEGSKA (reference sequence).

The chain links TRBV6-1 to TRBJ2-1; D uncertain. V lost 6 bases and J lost 5, with 11 bases in between. This CDR3 has 13 residues. Germline lookup yields CDR1 MNHNS and CDR2 SASEGT. CDR3 sequence reads: CASSRGRHNEQFF. The CDR3 DNA follows: TGTGCCAGCAGCCGAGGACGTCACAATGAGCAGTTCTTC.

The rearrangement links TRBV20-1 to TRBJ1-4, with 8 bases matching TRBD1. V was pared by 0 bases and J by 8 bases, with 5 bases of the junction left unmatched. CDR1 and CDR2 (germline): DFQATT, SNEGSKA (reference sequence). This CDR3 spans 14 amino acids. Here the CDR3 reads CSARDQGAGEKLFF. For the CDR3, the DNA is TGCAGTGCTAGAGACCAGGGGGCAGGGGAAAAACTGTTTTTT.

The chain recombines TRBV2 with TRBJ2-1; D is possibly TRBD1 or TRBD2 (5 bases each). The V gene lost 8 bases and the J gene lost 6 bases, with 14 bases spanning the gap. Germline V lookup: CDR1 SNHLY, CDR2 FYNNEI. The CDR3 contains 13 residues. CDR3 DNA: TGTGCCAGCCTAACAATGGGGGTCAATGAGCAGTTCTTC. Protein: CASLTMGVNEQFF.

In this sample, this clonotype turned up a few times. This chain connects TRBV15 to TRBJ1-2; 7 bases are a match to TRBD1. Losses at the gene ends were 1 base for V and 3 bases for J; bases not matched to a gene: 8. There are 16 residues in the CDR3. CDR1 and CDR2 from the germline V gene are LNHNV and YYDKDF (reference sequence). The CDR3 protein is CATSRAFGTAHYGYTF. In nucleotides, the CDR3 is TGTGCCACCAGCAGAGCGTTTGGGACAGCCCACTATGGCTACACCTTC. Complete variable domain (other parts from reference TRBV15 and TRBJ1-2): DAMVIQNPRYQVTQFGKPVTLSCSQTLNHNVMYWYQQKSSQAPKLLFHYYDKDFNNEADTPDNFQSRRPNTSFCFLDIRSPGLGDTAMYLCATSRAFGTAHYGYTFGSGTRLTVV.

The chain uses TRBV2 and TRBJ2-2; no clear D. Germline V CDR1 and CDR2: SNHLY, FYNNEI. V was trimmed by 7 bases and J by 8 bases, leaving 11 bases between them. There are 12 residues in the CDR3. The CDR3 sequence is CASKGLKGELFF. As DNA, the CDR3 is TGTGCCAGCAAGGGCCTCAAAGGGGAGCTGTTTTTT.

The chain carries TRBV5-5 and TRBJ1-1, with 8 bases fitting TRBD1. V shed 0 bases, J shed 7 bases, and the junction held 8 bases outside the gene matches. The CDR3 covers 15 residues. Germline loops: CDR1 SGHKS, CDR2 YYEKEE (reference sequence). In nucleotides, the CDR3 is TGTGCCAGCAGCTTGGCCAGGCAGGGGGCTAATGAAGCTTTCTTT. Its protein product is CASSLARQGANEAFF.

This clonotype was seen a few times. The J gene is TRBJ1-2, the V gene TRBV19; 9 bases are shared with TRBD1. Germline assignment: CDR1 LNHDA and CDR2 SQIVND (reference sequence). V shed 9 bases, J shed 4 bases, and the junction held 9 bases outside the gene matches. The CDR3 covers 14 residues. The CDR3 DNA reads TGTGCCAGCTGGCTGGGGACAGGGTCCTATGGCTACACCTTC. It codes for CASWLGTGSYGYTF.

The chain has TRBV20-1 and TRBJ1-5; D might be TRBD1 (6 bases). Germline V CDR1 and CDR2: DFQATT, SNEGSKA (reference sequence). V was clipped by 2 bases and J by 4 bases, with 12 bases between them. The CDR3 consists of 14 residues. Here the CDR3 reads CSARPQGRNQPQHF. For the CDR3, the DNA is TGCAGTGCTAGACCTCAGGGGCGAAATCAGCCCCAGCATTTT.

In this sample, this clonotype turned up a few times. CDR3 sequence reads: CASSDPGGQGKGYTF. In DNA form, the CDR3 reads TGTGCCAGCAGCGACCCCGGGGGGCAGGGGAAGGGCTACACCTTC. The chain couples TRBV25-1 to TRBJ1-2; tentatively, D is TRBD1 (6 bases). From germline, CDR1 is MGHDK and CDR2 SYGVNS. This CDR3 is 15 amino acids long. V lost 6 bases, J lost 8 bases, and 22 bases lay in between.

The V call is TRBV2, the J call TRBJ1-1, with 7 nucleotides matching TRBD1. Germline V lookup: CDR1 SNHLY, CDR2 FYNNEI. The CDR3 is 13 amino acids. The V segment lost 6 bases and the J segment 4 bases; nucleotides outside the gene matches: 5. The CDR3 DNA follows: TGTGCCAGCAGAGCTACAGGGGTCACTGAAGCTTTCTTT. It specifies CASRATGVTEAFF.

This clonotype was counted only a few times. The chain employs TRBV3-1 and TRBJ2-7; possibly TRBD2 for D (5 bases). The CDR3 runs 15 residues. CDR1 is LGHDT, CDR2 YNNKEL, per germline (reference sequence). V was pared by 1 base and J by 1 base, with 11 bases between. CDR3 in DNA: TGTGCCAGCAGCCAAGGAGGCGGGCATTCCTACGAGCAGTACTTC. It is translated as CASSQGGGHSYEQYF.

This clonotype came up a few times. V and J are TRBV12-3 or TRBV12-4 and TRBJ2-3, with D perhaps TRBD1 or TRBD2 (5 bases each). CDR3 length: 13 residues. Trimming left V 2 bases short and J 8 bases short, with 11 bases between. CDR3 nucleotides: TGTGCCAGCAGTTTACTAGAGAGGGGTACGCAGTATTTT. Its translation is CASSLLERGTQYF.

This rearrangement joins TRBV20-1 to TRBJ2-7; D remains ambiguous. The CDR3 is 15 residues long. With 3 bases removed from V and 3 bases from J, the gap between germline ends came to 18 bases. CDR1 DFQATT and CDR2 SNEGSKA come from the germline V gene (reference sequence). CDR3 bases: TGCAGTGCTAGTAGAGGAGAAACAAAACTCTACGAGCAGTACTTC. Its protein product is CSASRGETKLYEQYF.

The chain links TRBV29-1 to TRBJ2-5; 7 bases align to TRBD2. There are 11 residues in the CDR3. The germline V gene encodes CDR1 SQVTM and CDR2 ANQGSEA. The junction had 0 bases not matched to a gene; V was cut back by 7 bases and J by 1 base. Written as DNA, the CDR3 is TGCAGCGGCGGGGGCCAAGAGACCCAGTACTTC. This gives the protein CSGGGQETQYF.

The rearrangement joins TRBV20-1 to TRBJ1-1; D is possibly TRBD1 (6 bases). From germline, CDR1 is DFQATT and CDR2 SNEGSKA (reference sequence). V shed 3 bases and J shed 0 bases, with 14 bases lying between them. The CDR3 has 15 amino acids. The chain's CDR3 is CSASRTDLLNTEAFF. The CDR3 DNA reads TGCAGTGCTAGTCGGACAGACCTATTGAACACTGAAGCTTTCTTT.

The CDR3 loop reads CASTPKTEAFF. Written as DNA, the CDR3 is TGTGCCAGCACCCCCAAGACTGAAGCTTTCTTT. The gene calls are TRBV2 and TRBJ1-1, with D unclear. Per the germline V gene, CDR1 is SNHLY and CDR2 is FYNNEI. V shed 7 bases and J shed 5 bases, with 8 bases lying between them. This CDR3 has 11 amino acids.